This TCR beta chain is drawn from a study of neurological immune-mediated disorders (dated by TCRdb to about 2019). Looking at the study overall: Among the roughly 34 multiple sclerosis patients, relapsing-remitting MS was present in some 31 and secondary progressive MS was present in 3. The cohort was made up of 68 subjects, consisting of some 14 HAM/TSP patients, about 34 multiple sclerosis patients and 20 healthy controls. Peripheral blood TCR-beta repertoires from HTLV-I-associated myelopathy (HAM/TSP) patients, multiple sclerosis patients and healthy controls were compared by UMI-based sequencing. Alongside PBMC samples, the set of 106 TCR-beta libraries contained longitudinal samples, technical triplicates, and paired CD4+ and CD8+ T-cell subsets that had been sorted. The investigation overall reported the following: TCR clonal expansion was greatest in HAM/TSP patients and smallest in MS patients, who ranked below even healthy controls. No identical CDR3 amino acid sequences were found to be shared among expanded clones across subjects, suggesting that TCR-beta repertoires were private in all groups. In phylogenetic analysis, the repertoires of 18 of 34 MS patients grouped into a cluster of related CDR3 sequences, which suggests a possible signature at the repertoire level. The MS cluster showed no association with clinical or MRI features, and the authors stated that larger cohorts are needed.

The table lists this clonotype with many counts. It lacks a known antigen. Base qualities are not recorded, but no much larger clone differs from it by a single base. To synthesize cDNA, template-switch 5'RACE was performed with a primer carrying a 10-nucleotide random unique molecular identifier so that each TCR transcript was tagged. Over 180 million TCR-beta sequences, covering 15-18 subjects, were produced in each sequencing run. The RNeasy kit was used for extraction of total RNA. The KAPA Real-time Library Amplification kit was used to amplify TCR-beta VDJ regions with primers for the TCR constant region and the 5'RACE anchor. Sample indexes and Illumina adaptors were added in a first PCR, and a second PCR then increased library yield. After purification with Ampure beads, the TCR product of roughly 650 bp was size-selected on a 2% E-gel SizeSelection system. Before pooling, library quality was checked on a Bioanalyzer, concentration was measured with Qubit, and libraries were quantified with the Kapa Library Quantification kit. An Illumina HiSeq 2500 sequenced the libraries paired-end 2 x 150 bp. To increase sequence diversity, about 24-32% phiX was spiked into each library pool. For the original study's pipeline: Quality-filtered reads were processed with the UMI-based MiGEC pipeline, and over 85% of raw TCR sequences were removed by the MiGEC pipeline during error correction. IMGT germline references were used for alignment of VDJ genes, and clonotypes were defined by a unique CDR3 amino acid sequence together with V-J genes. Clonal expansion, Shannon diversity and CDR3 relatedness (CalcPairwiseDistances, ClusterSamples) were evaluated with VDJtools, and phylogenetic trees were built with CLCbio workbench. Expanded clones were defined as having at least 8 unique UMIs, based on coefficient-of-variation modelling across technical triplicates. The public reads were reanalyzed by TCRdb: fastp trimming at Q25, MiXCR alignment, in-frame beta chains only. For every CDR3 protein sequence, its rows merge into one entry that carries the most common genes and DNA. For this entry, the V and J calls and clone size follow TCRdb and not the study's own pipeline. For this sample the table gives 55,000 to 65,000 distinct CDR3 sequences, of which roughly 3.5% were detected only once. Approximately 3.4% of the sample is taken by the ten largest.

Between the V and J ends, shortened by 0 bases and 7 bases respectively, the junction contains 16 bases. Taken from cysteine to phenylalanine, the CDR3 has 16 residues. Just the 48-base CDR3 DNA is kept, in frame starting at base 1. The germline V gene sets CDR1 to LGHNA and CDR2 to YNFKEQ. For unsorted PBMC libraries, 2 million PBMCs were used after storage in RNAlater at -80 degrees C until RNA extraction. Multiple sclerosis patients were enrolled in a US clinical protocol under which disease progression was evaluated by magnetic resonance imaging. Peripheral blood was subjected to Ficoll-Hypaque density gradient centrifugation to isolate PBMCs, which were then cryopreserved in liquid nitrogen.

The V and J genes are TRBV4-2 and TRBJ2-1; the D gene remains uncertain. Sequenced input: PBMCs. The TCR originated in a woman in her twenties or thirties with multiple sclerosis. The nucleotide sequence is TGTGCCAGCAGCCAAGAGGCTTCGGTAAAAGGGAATGAGCAGTTCTTC. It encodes CASSQEASVKGNEQFF.